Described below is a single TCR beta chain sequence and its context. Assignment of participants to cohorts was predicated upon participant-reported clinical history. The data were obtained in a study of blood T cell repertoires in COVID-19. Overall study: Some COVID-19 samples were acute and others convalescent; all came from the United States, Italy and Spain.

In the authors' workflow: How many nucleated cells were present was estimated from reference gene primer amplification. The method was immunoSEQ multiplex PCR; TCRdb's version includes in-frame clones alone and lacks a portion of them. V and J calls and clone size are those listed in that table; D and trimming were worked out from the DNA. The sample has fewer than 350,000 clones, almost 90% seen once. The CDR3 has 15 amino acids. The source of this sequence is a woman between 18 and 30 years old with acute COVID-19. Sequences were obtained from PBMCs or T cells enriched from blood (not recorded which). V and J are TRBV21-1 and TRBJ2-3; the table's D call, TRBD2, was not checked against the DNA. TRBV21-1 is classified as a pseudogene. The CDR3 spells CASSERTAGSDTQYF. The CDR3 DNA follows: TGTGCCAGCAGCGAAAGGACGGCGGGGTCAGATACGCAGTATTTT.